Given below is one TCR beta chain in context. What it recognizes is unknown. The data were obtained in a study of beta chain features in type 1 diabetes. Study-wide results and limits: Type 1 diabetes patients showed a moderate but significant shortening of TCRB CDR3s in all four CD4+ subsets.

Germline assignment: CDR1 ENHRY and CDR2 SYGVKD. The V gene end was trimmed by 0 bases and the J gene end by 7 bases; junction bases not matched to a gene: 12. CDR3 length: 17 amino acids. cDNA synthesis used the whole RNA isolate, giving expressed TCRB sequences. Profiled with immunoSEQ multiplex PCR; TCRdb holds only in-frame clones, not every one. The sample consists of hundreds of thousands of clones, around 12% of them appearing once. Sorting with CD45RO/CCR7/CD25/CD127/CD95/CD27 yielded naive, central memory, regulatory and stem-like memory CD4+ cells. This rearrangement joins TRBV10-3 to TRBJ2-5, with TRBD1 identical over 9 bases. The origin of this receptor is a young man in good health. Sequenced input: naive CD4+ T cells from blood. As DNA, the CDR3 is TGTGCCATCAGTGAGTCTAAAGTCGGACAGGGGTATCTGACCCAGTACTTC. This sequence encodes CAISESKVGQGYLTQYF.